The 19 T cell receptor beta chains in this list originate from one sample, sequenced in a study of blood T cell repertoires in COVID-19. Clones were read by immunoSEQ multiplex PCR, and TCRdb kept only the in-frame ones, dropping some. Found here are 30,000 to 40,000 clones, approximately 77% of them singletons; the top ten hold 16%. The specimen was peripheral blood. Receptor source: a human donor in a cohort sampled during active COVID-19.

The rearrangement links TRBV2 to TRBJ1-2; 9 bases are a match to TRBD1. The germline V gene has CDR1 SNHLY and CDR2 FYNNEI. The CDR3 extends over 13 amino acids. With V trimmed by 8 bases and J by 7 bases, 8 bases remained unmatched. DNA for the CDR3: TGTGCCAGCGGCGGACAGGGGTTTCGTGGCTACACCTTC. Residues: CASGGQGFRGYTF.

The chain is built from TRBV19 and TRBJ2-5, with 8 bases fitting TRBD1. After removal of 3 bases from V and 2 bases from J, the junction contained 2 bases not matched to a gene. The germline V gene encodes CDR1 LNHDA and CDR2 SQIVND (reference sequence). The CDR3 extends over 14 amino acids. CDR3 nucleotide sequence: TGTGCCAGTAGTATTACAGGGGGGCAAGAGACCCAGTACTTC. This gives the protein CASSITGGQETQYF.

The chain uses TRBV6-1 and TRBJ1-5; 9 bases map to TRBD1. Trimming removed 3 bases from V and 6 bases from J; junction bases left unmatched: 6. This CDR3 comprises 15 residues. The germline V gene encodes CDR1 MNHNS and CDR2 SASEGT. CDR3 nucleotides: TGTGCCAGCAGTGAGACAGACAGGGGGAGTCAGCCCCAGCATTTT. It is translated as CASSETDRGSQPQHF.

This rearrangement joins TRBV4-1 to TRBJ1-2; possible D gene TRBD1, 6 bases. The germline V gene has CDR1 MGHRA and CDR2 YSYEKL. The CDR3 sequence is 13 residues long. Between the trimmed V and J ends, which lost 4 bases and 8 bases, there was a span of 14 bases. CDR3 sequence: CASSPRDMYGYTF. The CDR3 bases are TGCGCCAGCAGCCCACGGGACATGTACGGCTACACCTTC.

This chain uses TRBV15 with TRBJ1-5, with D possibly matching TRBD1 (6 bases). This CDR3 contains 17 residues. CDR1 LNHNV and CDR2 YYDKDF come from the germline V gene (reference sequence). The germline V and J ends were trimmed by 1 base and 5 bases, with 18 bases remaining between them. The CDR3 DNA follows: TGTGCCACCAGCAGAGGCAGCACAGGGCGGAGTCATCAGCCCCAGCATTTT. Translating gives CATSRGSTGRSHQPQHF.

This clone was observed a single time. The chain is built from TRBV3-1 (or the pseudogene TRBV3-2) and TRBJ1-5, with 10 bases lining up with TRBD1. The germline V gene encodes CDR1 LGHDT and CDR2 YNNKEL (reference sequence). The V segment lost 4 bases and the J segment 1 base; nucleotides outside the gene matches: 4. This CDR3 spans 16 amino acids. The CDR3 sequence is CASSPGQGSSNQPQHF. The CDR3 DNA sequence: TGTGCCAGCAGCCCGGGACAGGGGTCCAGCAATCAGCCCCAGCATTTT.

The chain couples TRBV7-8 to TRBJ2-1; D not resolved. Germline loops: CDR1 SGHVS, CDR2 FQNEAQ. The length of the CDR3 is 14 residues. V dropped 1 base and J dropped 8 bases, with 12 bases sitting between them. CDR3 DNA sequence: TGTGCCAGCAGCTTAGGGTCGAGGTGGGATGAGCAGTTCTTC. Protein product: CASSLGSRWDEQFF.

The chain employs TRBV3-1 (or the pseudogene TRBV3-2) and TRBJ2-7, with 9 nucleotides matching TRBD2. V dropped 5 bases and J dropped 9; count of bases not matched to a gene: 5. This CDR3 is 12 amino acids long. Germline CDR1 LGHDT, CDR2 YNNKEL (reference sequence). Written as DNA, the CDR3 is TGTGCCAGCAGCACGACTAGCGGTGGGCAGTACTTC. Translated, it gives CASSTTSGGQYF.

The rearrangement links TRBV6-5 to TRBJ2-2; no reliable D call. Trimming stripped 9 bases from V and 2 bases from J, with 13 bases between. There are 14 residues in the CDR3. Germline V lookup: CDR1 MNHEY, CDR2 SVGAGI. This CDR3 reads CASFASYNTGELFF. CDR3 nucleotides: TGTGCCAGTTTTGCTTCCTACAACACCGGGGAGCTGTTTTTT.

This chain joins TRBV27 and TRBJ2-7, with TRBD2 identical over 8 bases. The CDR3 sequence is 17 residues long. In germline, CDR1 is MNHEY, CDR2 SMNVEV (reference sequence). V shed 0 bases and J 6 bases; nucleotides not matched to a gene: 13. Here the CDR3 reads CASSLSTQGLANPEQYF. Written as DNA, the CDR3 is TGTGCCAGCAGTTTATCTACGCAAGGACTAGCCAATCCCGAGCAGTACTTC.

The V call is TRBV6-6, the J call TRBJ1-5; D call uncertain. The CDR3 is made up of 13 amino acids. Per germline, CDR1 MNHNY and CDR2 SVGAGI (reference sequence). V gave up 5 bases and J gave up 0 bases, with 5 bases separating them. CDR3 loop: CASSPYSNQPQHF. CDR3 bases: TGTGCCAGCAGTCCCTATAGCAATCAGCCCCAGCATTTT.

The CDR3 DNA reads as TGTGCCACCAGTGACCACGGACAGGGGGCGAAACACCCTGAAGCTTTCTTT. Translation gives CATSDHGQGAKHPEAFF. The chain links TRBV24-1 to TRBJ1-1; TRBD1 agrees at 11 bases. This CDR3 is 17 amino acids long. Germline CDR1 and CDR2: KGHDR and SFDVKD. J lost 6 bases, V lost 4 bases, and 12 bases had no gene match.

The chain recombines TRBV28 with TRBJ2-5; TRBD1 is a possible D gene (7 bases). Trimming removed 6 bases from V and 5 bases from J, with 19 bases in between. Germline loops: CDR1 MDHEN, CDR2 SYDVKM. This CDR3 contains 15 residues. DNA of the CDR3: TGTGCCAGCAGACCGGGGGCGACAGGGAAGGAGACCCAGTACTTC. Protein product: CASRPGATGKETQYF.

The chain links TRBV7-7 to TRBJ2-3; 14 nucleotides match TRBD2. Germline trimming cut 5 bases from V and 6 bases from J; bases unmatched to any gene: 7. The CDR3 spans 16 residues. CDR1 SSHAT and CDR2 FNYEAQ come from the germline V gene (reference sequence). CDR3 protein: CASSAGTSGSLDTQYF. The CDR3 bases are TGTGCCAGCAGCGCAGGGACTAGCGGGAGTTTGGATACGCAGTATTTT.

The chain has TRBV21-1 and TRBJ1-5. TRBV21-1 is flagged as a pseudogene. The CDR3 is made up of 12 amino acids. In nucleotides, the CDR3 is TGTGCCAGCAGCAAAGGAGGTCAGCCCCAGCATTTT. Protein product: CASSKGGQPQHF.

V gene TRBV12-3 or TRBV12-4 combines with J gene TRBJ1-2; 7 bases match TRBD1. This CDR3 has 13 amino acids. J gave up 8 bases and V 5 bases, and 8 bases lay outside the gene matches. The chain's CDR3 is CASSPGRDSGYTF. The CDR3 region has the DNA TGTGCCAGCAGTCCCGGACGGGACAGCGGCTACACCTTC.

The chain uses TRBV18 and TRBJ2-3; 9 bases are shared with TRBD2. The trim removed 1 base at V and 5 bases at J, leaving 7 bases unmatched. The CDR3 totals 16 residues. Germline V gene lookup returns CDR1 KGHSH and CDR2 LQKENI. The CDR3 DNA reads TGTGCCAGCTCACCACGGATAGCGGGAGCCGGAGATACGCAGTATTTT. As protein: CASSPRIAGAGDTQYF.

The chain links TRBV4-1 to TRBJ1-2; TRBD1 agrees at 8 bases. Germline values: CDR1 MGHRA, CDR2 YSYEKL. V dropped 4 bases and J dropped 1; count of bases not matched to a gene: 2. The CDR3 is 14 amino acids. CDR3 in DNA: TGCGCCAGCAGCCGTGGACAGGGTAACTATGGCTACACCTTC. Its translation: CASSRGQGNYGYTF.

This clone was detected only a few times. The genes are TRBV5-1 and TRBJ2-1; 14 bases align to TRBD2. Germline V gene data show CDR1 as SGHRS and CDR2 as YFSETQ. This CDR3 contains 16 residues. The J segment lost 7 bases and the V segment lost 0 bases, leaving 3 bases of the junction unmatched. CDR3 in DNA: TGCGCCAGCAGCTTGGCCGGACTAGCGGGGGGAAATGAGCAGTTCTTC. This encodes CASSLAGLAGGNEQFF.